This T cell receptor (beta chain) was identified in a study of siplizumab effects on memory and regulatory T cells. CDR1 LGHNA and CDR2 YSLEER come from the germline V gene. The CDR3 totals 15 residues. V was clipped by 0 bases and J by 4 bases, with 10 bases between them. Clones were sequenced by immunoSEQ multiplex PCR, and TCRdb holds only the in-frame ones, with some missing. Here the sample spans about 66,000 clones, around 96% being singletons. The specimen sequenced was naive CD8+ T cells sorted from blood. The chain uses TRBV4-3 and TRBJ1-5; D is undetermined. The receptor was isolated from a human donor in good health. The CDR3 coding sequence is TGCGCCAGCAGCCAAGATGCGGGCAGTAATCAGCCCCAGCATTTT. It translates to CASSQDAGSNQPQHF.